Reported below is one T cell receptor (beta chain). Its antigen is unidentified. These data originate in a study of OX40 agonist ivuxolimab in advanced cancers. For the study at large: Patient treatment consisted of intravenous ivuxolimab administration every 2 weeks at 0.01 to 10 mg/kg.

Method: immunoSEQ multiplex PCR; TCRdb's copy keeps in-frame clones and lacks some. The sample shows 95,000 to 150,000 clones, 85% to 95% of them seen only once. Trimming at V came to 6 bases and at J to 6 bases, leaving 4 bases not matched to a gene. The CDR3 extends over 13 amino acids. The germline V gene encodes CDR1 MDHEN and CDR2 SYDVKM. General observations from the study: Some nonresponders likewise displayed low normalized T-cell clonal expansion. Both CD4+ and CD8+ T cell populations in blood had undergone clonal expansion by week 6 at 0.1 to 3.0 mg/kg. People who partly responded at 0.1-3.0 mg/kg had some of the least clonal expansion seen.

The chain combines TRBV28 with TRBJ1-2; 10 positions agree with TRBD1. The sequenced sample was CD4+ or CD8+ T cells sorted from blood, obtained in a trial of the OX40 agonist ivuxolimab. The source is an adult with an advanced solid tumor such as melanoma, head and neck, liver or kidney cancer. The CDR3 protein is CASSPGTGDGYTF. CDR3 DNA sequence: TGTGCCAGCAGCCCCGGGACAGGGGATGGCTACACCTTC.